The entry that follows covers one TCR beta chain sequence. Per germline, CDR1 ENHRY and CDR2 SYGVKD. The CDR3 runs 18 residues. With V trimmed by 4 bases and J by 5 bases, 17 bases remained unmatched. The data are from a study of CD8+CD57+ T cells in acquired aplastic anemia. Genomic DNA templated the TCR beta VDJ and CDR3 profiling. Each CDR3 protein gets one entry after TCRdb re-called the reads with MiXCR. The table has about 220,000 distinct CDR3 sequences, about a third seen once. The TCR comes from a human donor in good health, serving as a control. This rearrangement joins TRBV10-3 to TRBJ1-5; 7 nucleotides agree with TRBD1. What was sequenced was sorted CD4+, CD8+, or CD8+CD57+ T cells (not recorded which) from PBMCs. CDR3 residues: CAISASLQGRGQDQPQHF. The CDR3 nucleotides read TGTGCCATCAGTGCTAGCCTACAGGGGAGAGGACAAGATCAGCCCCAGCATTTT.